This T cell receptor (beta chain) derives from a study of Graves' ophthalmopathy and Graves' hyperthyroidism. For donors with ophthalmopathy, the disease showed moderate-to-severe activity, reached CAS ≥3 and NOSPECS ≥4, and had lasted under 3 months. CDR3 length: 14 amino acids. In germline, CDR1 is SEHNR, CDR2 FQNEAQ (reference sequence). V dropped 8 bases and J dropped 4 bases, with 15 bases sitting between them. As the template, RNA transcripts were used to amplify TCR beta CDR3 regions. HTBI-primed first-round RT-PCR preceded second-round multiplex PCR. TCRdb ran MiXCR on the multiplex PCR reads and lists one entry per CDR3 protein. The sample holds 500,000 to 800,000 distinct CDR3 sequences, about 41% seen once.

The TCR comes from an adult man with Graves' ophthalmopathy. The genes are TRBV7-9 and TRBJ1-5; a possible D gene is TRBD1 (5 bases). Sequencing was carried out using peripheral blood. For the CDR3, the DNA is TGTGCCAGCTCACCACAGGAAACGAATCAGCCCCAGCATTTT. Translating gives CASSPQETNQPQHF.